The rows below give T cell receptor beta chains drawn from one sample of a study of vaccination effects on CD4 cells after COVID-19. Using immunoSEQ multiplex PCR, the repertoire was profiled, and TCRdb retains in-frame clones only, with some absent. The sample carries some 68,000 clones, about 80% recorded once. Antigens of these TCRs are unknown. The sequencing here drew on CD4+ T cells from PBMCs cultured with SARS-CoV-2 spike peptides, taken before COVID-19 vaccination. These receptors were obtained from a human donor who received a COVID-19 vaccine. The CDR3 runs from the conserved cysteine through the conserved F or W. The D gene is left open where the match is weak. The listing skips clone size in some rows; elsewhere it reads once, few, many or a size class.

clone size,J gene,V gene,D gene,CDR3 DNA,CDR3 protein
.,TRBJ1-6,TRBV5-1,.,TGCGCCAGCAGCTTAGACAGTTATAATTCACCCCTCCACTTT,CASSLDSYNSPLHF
few,TRBJ2-2,TRBV4-1,TRBD1,TGCGCCAGCAGCCAACGCACAGGGGGAGGAGGGGAGCTGTTTTTT,CASSQRTGGGGELFF
.,TRBJ2-4,TRBV15,.,TGTGCCACCAGCAGAGCCGGGACAGCCAAAAACATTCAGTACTTC,CATSRAGTAKNIQYF
.,TRBJ1-6,TRBV12-3/TRBV12-4,.,TGTGCCAGCGGGGTTGTCCCCGGTTCACCCCTCCACTTT,CASGVVPGSPLHF
few,TRBJ1-5,TRBV18,.,TGTGCCAGCTCAAACAGCAATCAGCCCCAGCATTTT,CASSNSNQPQHF
.,TRBJ2-2,TRBV6-4,TRBD1,TGTGCCAGCAGTTCCGACAGGGAGAACACCGGGGAGCTGTTTTTT,CASSSDRENTGELFF
few,TRBJ1-4,TRBV6-1,TRBD1,TGTGCCAGCAGTGAGTCACAGGGGAATGAAAAACTGTTTTTT,CASSESQGNEKLFF
.,TRBJ1-6,TRBV6-6,.,TGTGCCAGCAGCCGACAGAATTCACCCCTCCACTTT,CASSRQNSPLHF
.,TRBJ2-1,TRBV3-1/TRBV3-2,.,TGTGCCAGCAGCCAAGATTACGGCAGGGTCATCTACAATGAGCAGTTCTTC,CASSQDYGRVIYNEQFF
.,TRBJ2-2,TRBV9,.,TGTGCCAGCTCCCGGGACGTCATTTTCGCGAACACCGGGGAGCTGTTTTTT,CASSRDVIFANTGELFF
.,TRBJ2-5,TRBV7-2,.,TGTGCCAGCAGCTACGGAGGGGCAGAGACCCAGTACTTC,CASSYGGAETQYF
.,TRBJ1-2,TRBV6-6,.,TGTGCCAGCAGTTACGCTTTGAGGTTAACGGACTATGGCTACACCTTC,CASSYALRLTDYGYTF
.,TRBJ2-1,TRBV3-1/TRBV3-2,.,TGTGCCAGCAGCCGCTCCCCATTGAATGAGCAGTTCTTC,CASSRSPLNEQFF
.,TRBJ1-1,TRBV6-5,.,TGTGCCAGCTGGAGGTACACTGAAGCTTTCTTT,CASWRYTEAFF
.,TRBJ1-3,TRBV6-5,.,TGTGCCAGCAGCTTGGGGGCCTACTCTGGAAACACCATATATTTT,CASSLGAYSGNTIYF
.,TRBJ2-3,TRBV5-8,TRBD2,TGTGCCAGCAGCCAAACCGGGACTAGCGGGGGGTTGACAGATACGCAGTATTTT,CASSQTGTSGGLTDTQYF
.,TRBJ2-6,TRBV7-3,.,TGTGCCAGCAGCTTAACAGGGGGGACCTCTGGGGCCAACGTCCTGACTTTC,CASSLTGGTSGANVLTF
.,TRBJ2-3,TRBV3-1/TRBV3-2,TRBD2,TGTGCCAGCAGCCAAGACCCAATAGCGGGGGCGAGGGATACGCAGTATTTT,CASSQDPIAGARDTQYF
.,TRBJ1-2,TRBV5-5,.,TGTGCCAGCAGCTTATGGGCTTCTGGCTACACCTTC,CASSLWASGYTF
.,TRBJ2-1,TRBV2,.,TGTGCCAGCACTCCAGGGTCCTTCGAGCAGTTCTTC,CASTPGSFEQFF
.,TRBJ2-3,TRBV6-2/TRBV6-3,TRBD1,TGTGCCAGCAGTACCGAGACGTGGACAGGGGAGGAGGGATCTAGCACAGATACGCAGTATTTT,CASSTETWTGEEGSSTDTQYF
.,TRBJ1-1,TRBV4-2,.,TGTGCCAGCAGCCCCTCGGCGGTCCTGAACACTGAAGCTTTCTTT,CASSPSAVLNTEAFF
.,TRBJ1-1,TRBV5-5,.,TGTGCCAGCAGCCCTTCTAACACTGAAGCTTTCTTT,CASSPSNTEAFF
.,TRBJ2-3,TRBV27,.,TGTGCCAGCAGTTTTCGAAGTAAGAGTTCAGATACGCAGTATTTT,CASSFRSKSSDTQYF
.,TRBJ1-5,TRBV19,.,TGTGCCAGTAGTGCTCATCGGGGGTGGGGATCCTTTAGCAATCAGCCCCAGCATTTT,CASSAHRGWGSFSNQPQHF
.,TRBJ1-2,TRBV24-1,.,TGTGCCACCAGTGAAAACTCGGGACCGGCGGGCTACACCTTC,CATSENSGPAGYTF
few,TRBJ1-6,TRBV5-1,.,TGCGCCAGCAGCTTGATGCCAGGGAATTCACCCCTCCACTTT,CASSLMPGNSPLHF